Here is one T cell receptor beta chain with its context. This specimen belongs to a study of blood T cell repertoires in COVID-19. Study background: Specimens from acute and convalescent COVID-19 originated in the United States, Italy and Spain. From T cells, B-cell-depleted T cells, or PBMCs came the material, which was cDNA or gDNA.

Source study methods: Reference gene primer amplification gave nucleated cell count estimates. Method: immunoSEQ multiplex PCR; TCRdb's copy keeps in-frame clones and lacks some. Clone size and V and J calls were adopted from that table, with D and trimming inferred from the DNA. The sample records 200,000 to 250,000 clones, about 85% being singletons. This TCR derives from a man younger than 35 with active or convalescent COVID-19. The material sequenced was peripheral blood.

The CDR3 nucleotides are TGCGCCAGCAGTCAATTGGCAACAGGGGGCAATGAGCAGTTCTTC. Its protein product is CASSQLATGGNEQFF. The J gene is TRBJ2-1, the V gene TRBV5-1, with TRBD1 matching over 8 bases. This CDR3 is built from 15 residues. The germline V gene encodes CDR1 SGHRS and CDR2 YFSETQ. Trimming removed 5 bases from V and 6 bases from J; junction bases left unmatched: 10.